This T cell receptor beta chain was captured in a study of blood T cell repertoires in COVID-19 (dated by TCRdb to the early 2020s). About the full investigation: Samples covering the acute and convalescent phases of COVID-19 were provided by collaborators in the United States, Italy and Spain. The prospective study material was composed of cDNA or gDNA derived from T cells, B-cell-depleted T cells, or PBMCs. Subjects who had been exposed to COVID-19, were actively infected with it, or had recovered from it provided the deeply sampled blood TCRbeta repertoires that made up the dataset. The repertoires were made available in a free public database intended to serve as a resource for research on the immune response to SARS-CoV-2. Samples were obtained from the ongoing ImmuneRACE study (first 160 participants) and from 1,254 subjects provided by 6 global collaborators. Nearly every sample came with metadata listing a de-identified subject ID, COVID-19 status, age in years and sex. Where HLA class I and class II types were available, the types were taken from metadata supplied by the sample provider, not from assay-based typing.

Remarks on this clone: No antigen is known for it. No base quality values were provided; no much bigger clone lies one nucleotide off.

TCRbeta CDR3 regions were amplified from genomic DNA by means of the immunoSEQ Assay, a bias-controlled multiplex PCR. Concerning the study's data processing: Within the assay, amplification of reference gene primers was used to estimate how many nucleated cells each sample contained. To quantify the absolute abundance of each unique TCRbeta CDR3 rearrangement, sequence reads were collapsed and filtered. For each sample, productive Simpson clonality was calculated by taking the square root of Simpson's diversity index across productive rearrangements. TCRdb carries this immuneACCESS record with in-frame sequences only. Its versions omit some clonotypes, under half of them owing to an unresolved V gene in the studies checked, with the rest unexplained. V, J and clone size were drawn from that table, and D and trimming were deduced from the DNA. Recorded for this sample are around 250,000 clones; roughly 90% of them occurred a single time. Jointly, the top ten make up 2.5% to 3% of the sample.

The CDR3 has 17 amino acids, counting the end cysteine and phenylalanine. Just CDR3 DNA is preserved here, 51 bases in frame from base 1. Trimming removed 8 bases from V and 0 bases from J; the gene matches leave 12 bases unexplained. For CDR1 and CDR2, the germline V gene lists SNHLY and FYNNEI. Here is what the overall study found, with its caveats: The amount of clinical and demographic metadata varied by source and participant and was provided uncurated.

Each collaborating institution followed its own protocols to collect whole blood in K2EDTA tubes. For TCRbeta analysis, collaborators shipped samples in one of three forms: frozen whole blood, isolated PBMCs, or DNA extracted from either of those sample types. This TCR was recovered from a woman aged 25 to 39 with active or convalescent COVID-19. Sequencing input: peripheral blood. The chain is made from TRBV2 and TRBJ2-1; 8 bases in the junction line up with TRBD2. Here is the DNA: TGTGCCAGCTGGGCTAGCGGGTCAATGAGCTCCTACAATGAGCAGTTCTTC. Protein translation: CASWASGSMSSYNEQFF.